The 14 T cell receptor beta chains below all came from one sample that was sequenced in a study of OX40 agonist ivuxolimab in advanced cancers. Sequenced by immunoSEQ multiplex PCR; TCRdb stores in-frame clones only, minus some. Counted here are about 41,000 clones, approximately 75% occurring once; the ten biggest clones make up over 2.5%. The sequenced sample was CD4+ or CD8+ T cells sorted from blood, obtained in a trial of the OX40 agonist ivuxolimab. These receptors all stem from an adult with an advanced solid tumor such as melanoma, head and neck, liver or kidney cancer.

The CDR3 region has the DNA TGTGCCAGCAGTCGATGGACCTCTGGAAACACCATATATTTT. As protein: CASSRWTSGNTIYF. The V and J genes are TRBV28 and TRBJ1-3; D is uncertain. V shed 5 bases and J shed 0 bases, with 8 bases lying between them. The CDR3 totals 14 residues. The germline V gene encodes CDR1 MDHEN and CDR2 SYDVKM.

This chain joins TRBV5-4 and TRBJ1-1; D is perhaps TRBD1 (5 bases). The germline V gene encodes CDR1 SGHNT and CDR2 YYREEE (reference sequence). Trimming took off 0 bases at V and 5 bases at J, with 17 bases between the two ends. The CDR3 extends over 16 amino acids. The CDR3 bases are TGTGCCAGCAGCTTGGCCCCGGCAGGGAGTAGTACTGAAGCTTTCTTT. Amino acids: CASSLAPAGSSTEAFF.

As concerns this clone: This sample also contains other DNA sequences that code for the same CDR3. V and J are TRBV5-6 and TRBJ2-3; possible D gene TRBD1, 5 bases. V was shortened by 0 bases and J by 4 bases, with 18 bases between the two germline ends. Germline CDR1 and CDR2: SGHDT and YYEEEE. The CDR3 covers 17 residues. The CDR3 nucleotides are TGTGCCAGCAGCTTGGTCTCTCGGGCAGGGTCAGCAGATACGCAGTATTTT. The encoded protein is CASSLVSRAGSADTQYF.

This clone was seen only once. This rearrangement joins TRBV7-2 to TRBJ1-5, with 10 bases aligning to TRBD1. The germline V gene encodes CDR1 SGHTA and CDR2 FQGNSA. The CDR3 has 15 residues. V lost 6 bases, J lost 6 bases, and 8 bases stayed unmatched. This CDR3 reads CASSSMGQGTQPQHF. For the CDR3, the DNA is TGTGCCAGCAGTTCTATGGGACAGGGGACTCAGCCCCAGCATTTT.

The rearrangement uses TRBV7-6 and TRBJ2-5; perhaps TRBD1 as D (6 bases). The CDR3 loop spans 15 amino acids. The V end lost 0 bases, the J end lost 5 bases, and 13 bases lay between the germline ends. Germline V CDR1 and CDR2: SGHVS, FNYEAQ. The CDR3 DNA reads TGTGCCAGCAGCTTAGCGACCCAGGGGTGGGAGACCCAGTACTTC. Its translation is CASSLATQGWETQYF.

The rearrangement links TRBV6-1 to TRBJ1-3; tentative D call: TRBD1 (6 bases). Looked up from germline, CDR1 is MNHNS and CDR2 is SASEGT. The length of the CDR3 is 13 residues. Between the trimmed V and J ends, which lost 8 bases and 4 bases, there was a span of 12 bases. CDR3 sequence reads: CASHTGAGNTIYF. The DNA of the CDR3 is TGTGCCAGCCACACGGGGGCCGGAAACACCATATATTTT.

The chain uses TRBV5-1 and TRBJ2-2, with 9 bases lining up with TRBD1. In germline, CDR1 is SGHRS, CDR2 YFSETQ. The V and J ends lost 4 bases and 6 bases, in that order; junction bases with no gene match: 10. The CDR3 covers 16 residues. The CDR3 DNA sequence: TGCGCCAGCAGCGCAGGGACAGGGATTTATCCCGGGGAGCTGTTTTTT. Its protein product is CASSAGTGIYPGELFF.

This clone came up once. A read error may be the cause here, since a much bigger clone is one base away. CDR3 sequence (DNA): TGCGCCAGCAGCTTGGAGGGGAGGGCACGTGAGCGGTTCTTC. Its translation is CASSLEGRARERFF. The V call is TRBV5-1, the J call TRBJ2-1; TRBD2 matches at 7 bases. Germline CDR1 SGHRS, CDR2 YFSETQ. This CDR3 comprises 14 residues.

The V call is TRBV2, the J call TRBJ2-7, with D unclear. CDR3 length: 12 residues. CDR1 SNHLY and CDR2 FYNNEI come from the germline V gene. Trimming took 6 bases from V and 4 from J, leaving 10 bases between them. In nucleotides, the CDR3 is TGTGCCAGCAGAGGAACTCTTTACGAGCAGTACTTC. Amino acid sequence: CASRGTLYEQYF.

The CDR3 nucleotides are TGTGCCAGCAGGATGACGTACGGGACAGACCTTGGAAACACCATATATTTT. Amino acids: CASRMTYGTDLGNTIYF. This sequence joins TRBV11-2 and TRBJ1-3, with 7 bases lining up with TRBD1. The CDR3 has 17 amino acids. With V trimmed by 6 bases and J by 3 bases, 14 bases remained unmatched. CDR1 and CDR2 (germline): SGHAT, FQNNGV.

V and J are TRBV5-1 and TRBJ2-1; 8 bases fit TRBD2. The CDR3 is 16 amino acids. J was trimmed by 0 bases and V by 3 bases; bases with no gene match: 5. Germline V gene sequence: CDR1 SGHRS, CDR2 YFSETQ. In DNA form, the CDR3 reads TGCGCCAGCAGCTCTAGCGGGCCTGACTCCTACAATGAGCAGTTCTTC. Translating it yields CASSSSGPDSYNEQFF.

The chain carries TRBV11-1 and TRBJ2-1; 7 bases match TRBD1. The CDR3 extends over 16 amino acids. Trimming removed 5 bases from V and 12 bases from J; junction bases left unmatched: 19. The germline gives CDR1 SGHAT, CDR2 FQDESV (reference sequence). This chain's CDR3 is CASSQHRGSNSGGQFF. As DNA, the CDR3 is TGTGCCAGCAGCCAACACAGGGGTAGCAACAGCGGTGGGCAGTTCTTC.

The chain links TRBV10-2 to TRBJ1-1; D not certain. The ends were cut back, 6 bases at V and 4 bases at J, with 9 bases in the middle. The CDR3 totals 12 residues. Germline lookup yields CDR1 WSHSY and CDR2 SAAADI. The CDR3 nucleotides are TGCGCCAGCAGGGAAGGAGTCACTGAAGCTTTCTTT. This translates into CASREGVTEAFF.

The chain joins TRBV6-6 to TRBJ1-4, with D hard to call. In germline, CDR1 is MNHNY, CDR2 SVGAGI (reference sequence). CDR3 length equals 13 residues. Trimming removed 6 bases at V and 6 bases at J, with 11 bases between. The DNA of the CDR3 is TGTGCCAGCAGGCACCCTAGAGATGAAAAACTGTTTTTT. Translated, it gives CASRHPRDEKLFF.